A selection of T cell receptor beta chains follows, all from one sample in a study of T cell responses to AZD1222 COVID-19 vaccine. The table came from immunoSEQ multiplex PCR; TCRdb's copy has only in-frame clones and leaves some out. The sample shows about 140,000 clones, 85% to 95% of them seen only once. The sequencing here drew on peripheral blood, taken after recovery from COVID-19. These receptors were taken from an adult who had recovered from COVID-19. Each CDR3 is given without its conserved first and last residue.

j_gene | v_gene | CDR3aa
TRBJ1-1 | TRBV3-1/TRBV3-2 | ASSQGRVNTEAF
TRBJ2-7 | TRBV7-9 | ASSFKTEQY
TRBJ1-5 | TRBV3-1/TRBV3-2 | ASSQFGTGVDQPQH
TRBJ1-2 | TRBV5-4 | ASSSGGRIAAWG
TRBJ2-2 | TRBV24-1 | ATSGWTGAINTGELF
TRBJ2-1 | TRBV19 | ATSPTGRLEQF
TRBJ2-3 | TRBV2 | ASSDLRLAGERTDTQY
TRBJ1-1 | TRBV24-1 | ATSDYRGEAF
TRBJ2-3 | TRBV7-6 | ASSLGLAGLDTQY
TRBJ2-7 | TRBV28 | ASTGATYEQY
TRBJ2-2 | TRBV10-3 | AISLAGTNTGELF
TRBJ2-3 | TRBV3-1/TRBV3-2 | ASSRTLLAGGKDTQY
TRBJ1-6 | TRBV6-5 | ASSRGTDLSPLH
TRBJ1-4 | TRBV3-1/TRBV3-2 | ASSPGIRANEKLF
TRBJ2-7 | TRBV28 | ASSLIRTDSSGYEQY
TRBJ1-3 | TRBV9 | ASSSRQGLGNTIY
TRBJ2-5 | TRBV9 | ASSVDTGGYQETQY
TRBJ2-3 | TRBV18 | ASSPPPQDTQY
TRBJ2-1 | TRBV30 | AWSVRRGSYNEQF
TRBJ2-1 | TRBV5-5 | ASSTPPGLAGESGYNEQF
TRBJ1-1 | TRBV10-3 | AISDVREAF
TRBJ2-3 | TRBV18 | ASSPPLTPDDTQY
TRBJ1-2 | TRBV29-1 | SVGSGTRGETNYGYT
TRBJ2-5 | TRBV5-1 | ASSGTQETQY
TRBJ1-4 | TRBV10-3 | ATGWGQGNKTTNEKLF
TRBJ2-5 | TRBV7-3 | ASSLGGIQETQY
TRBJ2-7 | TRBV6-5 | ASSPDRGRSYEQY
TRBJ1-5 | TRBV30 | AWRQGGGNQPQH
TRBJ2-2 | TRBV10-3 | AISSSATAGELF
TRBJ2-2 | TRBV3-1/TRBV3-2 | ASSQEGFVDHSTGELF
TRBJ2-7 | TRBV27 | ASSLTQGPYEQY
TRBJ1-6 | TRBV28 | ASSFPTGGNSPLH
TRBJ1-5 | TRBV19 | ASTPRQGGQPQH
TRBJ1-5 | TRBV6-4 | ASSRTGGNQPQH
TRBJ2-1 | TRBV27 | ASRRVRGGSYNEQF
TRBJ1-1 | TRBV9 | ASSVGRTGVNTEAF
TRBJ2-2 | TRBV18 | ASSPGTGNTGELF
TRBJ2-6 | TRBV5-6 | ASSSIGSGANVLT
TRBJ2-3 | TRBV5-1 | ASSSREVADTQY
TRBJ2-1 | TRBV6-6 | ASSPLQTTGVSYNEQF
TRBJ2-2 | TRBV4-1 | ASSQEGNVGEGELF
TRBJ1-5 | TRBV27 | ASSRSLYPGSKGSNQPQH
TRBJ2-3 | TRBV28 | ASITPQGWGSTDTQY